One and the same sample provided the 30 T cell receptor beta chains below, sequenced in a study of metastatic and nonmetastatic thyroid tumors. TCRdb reprocessed the PCR reads using MiXCR. The sample lists about 39,000 clones; about 20% were seen once. Before thyroid surgery, none of the patients had received any treatment. Sample: tumor tissue. The receptor set was obtained from a female donor with papillary thyroid cancer or a benign thyroid nodule (not recorded which). Some clones in this sample may be carry-over from other donors' samples.

This clone was counted only a few times. A much larger clone differs from this one at a single base, so this may be a read error. The chain links TRBV7-9 to TRBJ2-5; 7 bases match TRBD1. Unmatched junction bases numbered 4, after V lost 4 bases and J lost 2 bases. The CDR3 loop spans 14 amino acids. The germline V gene has CDR1 SEHNR and CDR2 FQNEAQ (reference sequence). In DNA, the CDR3 is TGTGCCAGCAGCTACAGGGGACAACAAGAGACCCAGTACTTC. Its protein product is CASSYRGQQETQYF.

At least ten counts were recorded for this clone. The chain links TRBV7-6 to TRBJ2-1; no reliable D call. Germline values: CDR1 SGHVS, CDR2 FNYEAQ. Trimming removed 5 bases at V and 6 bases at J, with 5 bases between. This CDR3 has 11 residues. DNA for the CDR3: TGTGCCAGCAGCGTACTCAATGAGCAGTTCTTC. It encodes CASSVLNEQFF. Complete variable domain (other parts from reference TRBV7-6 and TRBJ2-1): GAGVSQSPRYKVTKRGQDVALRCDPISGHVSLYWYRQALGQGPEFLTYFNYEAQQDKSGLPNDRFSAERPEGSISTLTIQRTEQRDSAMYRCASSVLNEQFFGPGTRLTVL.

Regarding this clone: A much larger clone lies a single base off, so this may be a read error. The genes are TRBV20-1 and TRBJ1-1; tentatively, D is TRBD1 (6 bases). Germline values: CDR1 DFQATT, CDR2 SNEGSKA (reference sequence). With 6 bases removed from V and 5 bases from J, the gap between germline ends came to 16 bases. CDR3 length: 13 amino acids. The CDR3, as DNA: TGCAGTGCCATACCACAGGGCAAAACTGAAGCTTTCTTT. Translation: CSAIPQGKTEAFF.

The chain couples TRBV20-1 to TRBJ2-3, with a tentative D call TRBD1 (7 bases). Germline V CDR1 and CDR2: DFQATT, SNEGSKA (reference sequence). The V end lost 1 base, the J end lost 3 bases, and 20 bases lay between the germline ends. The CDR3 runs 17 residues. This CDR3 is CSARAFPRQGLTDTQYF. The CDR3 DNA sequence: TGCAGTGCTAGAGCTTTTCCGCGACAGGGACTGACAGATACGCAGTATTTT.

This clone appeared many times. The chain links TRBV2 to TRBJ1-5; a possible D gene is TRBD1 (5 bases). The CDR3 covers 14 residues. Germline V gene lookup returns CDR1 SNHLY and CDR2 FYNNEI. V lost 6 bases to trimming and J lost 5 bases, with 14 bases between them. This CDR3 reads CASRRTGVDQPQHF. In DNA form, the CDR3 reads TGTGCCAGCAGGAGGACGGGGGTGGATCAGCCCCAGCATTTT.

At least ten counts were recorded for this clone. Different DNA sequences within this sample yield the same CDR3. The V and J genes are TRBV7-6 and TRBJ2-1; D may be TRBD1 or TRBD2 (5 bases each). Per germline, CDR1 SGHVS and CDR2 FNYEAQ. The CDR3 spans 13 residues. V was trimmed by 5 bases and J by 4 bases, leaving 9 bases between them. CDR3 nucleotide sequence: TGTGCCAGCAGCCGGGGCCTGTACAATGAGCAGTTCTTC. It is translated as CASSRGLYNEQFF.

This clone was detected many times. The chain uses TRBV18 and TRBJ2-1; D is uncertain. Germline V lookup: CDR1 KGHSH, CDR2 LQKENI. The CDR3 is made up of 17 amino acids. Trimming cost V 2 bases and J 6 bases, with 20 bases left between them. CDR3 protein: CASSPGIHSTSGNEQFF. Here the CDR3 DNA reads TGTGCCAGCTCACCAGGGATCCACAGTACGTCTGGCAATGAGCAGTTCTTC.

This clone has at least ten counts. This specimen includes other DNA sequences encoding the same CDR3. The gene calls are TRBV6-1 and TRBJ2-2; D perhaps matches TRBD2 (6 bases). Germline lookup yields CDR1 MNHNS and CDR2 SASEGT. This CDR3 region has 16 residues. The V gene lost 5 bases and the J gene lost 7 bases, with 20 bases spanning the gap. The CDR3 bases are TGTGCCAGCAGTCGCGCCGGGACTCCGGGTGGCGGGGAGCTGTTTTTT. It specifies CASSRAGTPGGGELFF.

About this clone: A much larger clone is a single base away; this may be a read error. Other DNA sequences in the same sample also yield this CDR3. The chain recombines TRBV10-3 with TRBJ2-5, with 11 bases lining up with TRBD1. The CDR3 consists of 15 residues. J was trimmed by 5 bases and V by 0 bases; bases with no gene match: 2. Germline loops: CDR1 ENHRY, CDR2 SYGVKD. The CDR3 loop is CAISESRTGGETQYF. In nucleotides, the CDR3 is TGTGCCATCAGTGAGTCTCGGACAGGGGGCGAGACCCAGTACTTC.

This clone was counted many times. V gene TRBV5-1 combines with J gene TRBJ2-7, with no clear D. The V gene lost 3 bases and the J gene lost 3 bases, with 10 bases spanning the gap. The CDR3 spans 13 residues. Looked up from germline, CDR1 is SGHRS and CDR2 is YFSETQ. The CDR3 here is CASSSPPRYEQYF. CDR3 nucleotide sequence: TGCGCCAGCAGCTCCCCTCCTCGCTACGAGCAGTACTTC.

This rearrangement joins TRBV20-1 to TRBJ1-2; D is perhaps TRBD1 (5 bases). V was clipped by 5 bases and J by 4 bases, with 14 bases between them. The CDR3 totals 13 residues. Germline CDR1 reads DFQATT; CDR2 reads SNEGSKA (reference sequence). CDR3 DNA: TGCAGTGCTGAGACAGAAAATTTCTATGGCTACACCTTC. Its protein is CSAETENFYGYTF.

There are many counts of this clone. The chain employs TRBV30 and TRBJ2-2; D unresolved. From germline, CDR1 is GTSNPN and CDR2 SVGIG (reference sequence). CDR3 length equals 13 residues. Trimming removed 0 bases at V and 6 bases at J, with 8 bases between. CDR3 bases: TGTGCCTGGAGTGTACTTTTTTCCGGGGAGCTGTTTTTT. Residues: CAWSVLFSGELFF.

This clone was counted at least ten times. This chain joins TRBV20-1 and TRBJ2-1; 9 nucleotides line up with TRBD2. Germline CDR1 and CDR2: DFQATT and SNEGSKA (reference sequence). The CDR3 covers 17 residues. With 5 bases clipped from V and 2 bases from J, the junction kept 13 bases outside the gene matches. As DNA, the CDR3 is TGCAGTGCTCGGGGTGCGAGCGGGGGGTACACCTACAATGAGCAGTTCTTC. This sequence encodes CSARGASGGYTYNEQFF.

This clone was observed many times. The chain recombines TRBV6-1 with TRBJ1-4, with a possible D match to TRBD1 (6 bases). Trimming pared 6 bases from V and 8 bases from J, leaving 13 bases between. This CDR3 has 13 residues. Germline CDR1 is MNHNS and CDR2 is SASEGT. The CDR3 loop is CASRWGHREKLFF. CDR3 DNA: TGTGCCAGCAGGTGGGGACATCGGGAAAAACTGTTTTTT.

This clone was detected only a few times. A read error may produce the germline difference seen at one junction end. This chain links TRBV6-1 with TRBJ2-5, with D uncertain. Germline V gene sequence: CDR1 MNHNS, CDR2 SASEGT. The CDR3 runs to 13 residues. The CDR3 protein is CARSGQSAQNQYF. The CDR3 nucleotides are TGTGCCAGAAGTGGTCAATCCGCCCAGAACCAGTACTTC.

This clone was seen repeatedly, ten times or more. This chain uses TRBV6-2 or TRBV6-3 with TRBJ2-7; a possible D gene is TRBD1 (6 bases). CDR1 and CDR2 (germline): MNHEY, SVGEGT. This CDR3 has 18 amino acids. V dropped 8 bases and J dropped 2 bases, with 28 bases sitting between them. The CDR3 spells CASRPVTGPPPNAYEQYF. The CDR3 DNA sequence: TGTGCCAGCCGACCAGTGACAGGCCCGCCACCTAACGCCTACGAGCAGTACTTC.

Notes on this clone: A much more abundant neighbour one base away suggests this may be a read error. The V gene is TRBV11-2, the J gene TRBJ2-1, with D tentatively TRBD1 (6 bases). This CDR3 is 15 amino acids long. Germline V gives CDR1 SGHAT, CDR2 FQNNGV. DNA of the CDR3: TGTGCCAGCAGCGGACAGCATGGCTCCTACAATGAGCGGTTCTTC. Its protein product is CASSGQHGSYNERFF.

This chain links TRBV11-2 with TRBJ2-7; D uncertain. The germline gives CDR1 SGHAT, CDR2 FQNNGV. This CDR3 spans 15 amino acids. Deletions cut 0 bases from V and 2 bases from J, with 11 bases between. CDR3 in DNA: TGTGCCAGCAGCTTAGAGTGGACGCAAGCCTACGAGCAGTACTTC. Translating gives CASSLEWTQAYEQYF.

There are many counts of this clone. A read error may explain this, as a much larger clone is one base away. The chain carries TRBV6-1 and TRBJ2-1; 13 bases line up with TRBD2. Germline V gene data show CDR1 as MNHNS and CDR2 as SASEGT. The J segment lost 6 bases and the V segment lost 8 bases, leaving 4 bases of the junction unmatched. The CDR3 is made up of 14 amino acids. The CDR3: CASPGLAGPNEQFF. The CDR3 region has the DNA TGTGCCAGCCCGGGACTAGCGGGACCCAATGAGCAGTTCTTC.

This clone appeared a few times. The chain combines TRBV6-2 or TRBV6-3 with TRBJ2-2; either TRBD1 or TRBD2 may supply D (5 bases each). Deletions cut 6 bases from V and 3 bases from J, with 14 bases between. CDR1 MNHEY and CDR2 SVGEGT come from the germline V gene. The CDR3 sequence is 15 residues long. CDR3 residues: CASSFGTRDTGELFF. The CDR3 nucleotides are TGTGCCAGCAGCTTCGGGACGCGGGACACCGGGGAGCTGTTTTTT.

The chain couples TRBV18 to TRBJ1-5; no reliable D call. Germline lookup yields CDR1 KGHSH and CDR2 LQKENI. Trimming stripped 3 bases from V and 6 bases from J, with 9 bases between. The CDR3 is 13 residues long. Here the CDR3 reads CASSPGPGQPQHF. Written as DNA, the CDR3 is TGTGCCAGCTCACCCGGACCGGGTCAGCCCCAGCATTTT.

This clone has a count of ten or more. The chain uses TRBV10-1 and TRBJ2-6, with D unclear. V shed 11 bases and J shed 6 bases, with 14 bases lying between them. CDR1 is WNHNN, CDR2 SYGVQD, per germline (reference sequence). The CDR3 is 13 amino acids. The CDR3 here is CARWTRSANVLTF. The CDR3 DNA sequence: TGCGCCCGATGGACGCGTTCGGCCAACGTCCTGACTTTC.

This clone was seen many times. CDR3 in amino acids: CSARSWELVGYTF. The CDR3, as DNA: TGCAGTGCTAGGAGCTGGGAGTTGGTCGGCTACACCTTC. The chain uses TRBV20-1 and TRBJ1-2; no clear D gene. Trimming left V 3 bases short and J 8 bases short, with 16 bases between. This CDR3 is built from 13 residues. Germline values: CDR1 DFQATT, CDR2 SNEGSKA (reference sequence).

This clone was detected many times. The chain recombines TRBV5-1 with TRBJ1-3; 7 bases line up with TRBD1. The CDR3 loop spans 14 amino acids. The V and J ends lost 3 bases and 6 bases, in that order; junction bases with no gene match: 6. Germline CDR1 is SGHRS and CDR2 is YFSETQ. The CDR3: CASSSWDSANTIYF. The CDR3 region has the DNA TGCGCCAGCAGCTCGTGGGACAGCGCAAACACCATATATTTT.

The rearrangement uses TRBV9 and TRBJ1-2; perhaps TRBD1 as D (5 bases). This CDR3 spans 14 amino acids. CDR1 is SGDLS and CDR2 is YYNGEE in the germline V gene. Between the trimmed V and J ends, which lost 1 base and 3 bases, there was a span of 10 bases. The CDR3 DNA reads TGTGCCAGCAGCGTAAATCAGGGAGACTATGGCTACACCTTC. Its protein product is CASSVNQGDYGYTF.

The chain carries TRBV7-2 and TRBJ1-2; D ambiguous. The length of the CDR3 is 13 residues. Looked up from germline, CDR1 is SGHTA and CDR2 is FQGNSA. V lost 3 bases and J 2 bases, leaving 7 bases between the germline ends. CDR3 nucleotide sequence: TGTGCCAGCAGCTTTAACAGAAACTATGGCTACACCTTC. This sequence encodes CASSFNRNYGYTF.

This clone has a handful of counts. The chain employs TRBV12-3 or TRBV12-4 and TRBJ1-2; TRBD1 matches at 7 bases. With V trimmed by 5 bases and J by 6 bases, 9 bases remained unmatched. The CDR3 is 14 amino acids. The CDR3 DNA is TGTGCCAGCAGTCCCCTACAGGGGTCGAATGGCTACACCTTC. Protein product: CASSPLQGSNGYTF.

The chain combines TRBV5-1 with TRBJ1-1; 7 nucleotides line up with TRBD1. V gave up 4 bases and J gave up 1 base; unmatched junction bases: 4. The CDR3 runs 14 residues. The germline V gene has CDR1 SGHRS and CDR2 YFSETQ. The CDR3 here is CASSTGQENTEAFF. The CDR3 DNA sequence: TGCGCCAGCAGCACTGGACAGGAGAACACTGAAGCTTTCTTT.

Relative to its sample, this clone is medium-sized. This chain links TRBV20-1 with TRBJ2-5, with TRBD2 identical over 13 bases. V was clipped by 6 bases and J by 8 bases; unmatched bases: 3. The CDR3 is made up of 12 amino acids. Germline CDR1 DFQATT, CDR2 SNEGSKA (reference sequence). The CDR3 DNA reads TGCAGTGCGGGGACTAGCGGGAAAACCCAGTACTTC. Translating gives CSAGTSGKTQYF.

This clone was seen at least ten times. The chain recombines TRBV24-1 with TRBJ2-5; 8 bases match TRBD2. Trimming at V came to 4 bases and at J to 3 bases, leaving 6 bases not matched to a gene. The CDR3 contains 15 residues. In germline, CDR1 is KGHDR, CDR2 SFDVKD. The CDR3 DNA reads TGTGCCACCAGTGAAGCCGGGACTAGAAAAGAGACCCAGTACTTC. Translation gives CATSEAGTRKETQYF.